A selection of T cell receptor beta chains follows, all from one sample in a study of T cell repertoires in ileal Crohn's disease. The protocol was immunoSEQ multiplex PCR, while the TCRdb copy is restricted to in-frame clones and leaves out a portion. Here the sample spans nearly 7,500 clones, roughly four fifths being singletons. Sequencing input: ileal tissue. The source is an adult with Crohn's disease. The CDR3 runs from the conserved cysteine through the conserved F or W. Each record gives: clone size, V gene, J gene, D gene, CDR3 protein, CDR3 DNA. A D gene is named only where the DNA matches it firmly. Where a row states a size, it is once, few, many or the class of an expanded clone; other rows omit it.

abundance: -; v_gene: TRBV7-8; j_gene: TRBJ1-1; d_gene: TRBD1; CDR3aa: CASSLGPGQGWAEAFF; CDR3nt: TGTGCCAGCAGCTTAGGTCCGGGACAGGGGTGGGCTGAAGCTTTCTTT
abundance: -; v_gene: TRBV7-8; j_gene: TRBJ1-6; d_gene: -; CDR3aa: CASSFGSDNSPLHF; CDR3nt: TGTGCCAGCAGCTTTGGGAGCGACAATTCACCCCTCCACTTT
abundance: -; v_gene: TRBV5-1; j_gene: TRBJ1-1; d_gene: -; CDR3aa: CASSFLEYTEAFF; CDR3nt: TGCGCCAGCAGCTTTTTGGAGTACACTGAAGCTTTCTTT
abundance: few; v_gene: TRBV5-4; j_gene: TRBJ2-7; d_gene: -; CDR3aa: CASGRESYEQYF; CDR3nt: TGTGCCAGCGGACGGGAATCCTACGAGCAGTACTTC
abundance: -; v_gene: TRBV18; j_gene: TRBJ2-1; d_gene: TRBD2; CDR3aa: CASSLVAGATNEQFF; CDR3nt: TGTGCCAGCTCTCTCGTAGCGGGGGCGACAAATGAGCAGTTCTTC
abundance: -; v_gene: TRBV10-3; j_gene: TRBJ2-2; d_gene: -; CDR3aa: CAISELDSAGELFF; CDR3nt: TGTGCCATCAGTGAGCTGGACAGCGCCGGGGAGCTGTTTTTT
abundance: -; v_gene: TRBV30; j_gene: TRBJ2-7; d_gene: -; CDR3aa: CAWSRGTEYSYEQYF; CDR3nt: TGTGCCTGGAGCCGCGGGACAGAATATTCCTACGAGCAGTACTTC
abundance: -; v_gene: TRBV5-1; j_gene: TRBJ1-5; d_gene: TRBD1; CDR3aa: CASSLEGTGEGQPQHF; CDR3nt: TGCGCCAGCAGCTTGGAGGGGACAGGGGAAGGTCAGCCCCAGCATTTT
abundance: few; v_gene: TRBV5-6; j_gene: TRBJ2-7; d_gene: TRBD1; CDR3aa: CASSLFLGQGTYEQYF; CDR3nt: TGTGCCAGCAGCTTGTTTCTGGGACAGGGCACCTACGAGCAGTACTTC
abundance: once; v_gene: TRBV15; j_gene: TRBJ2-5; d_gene: -; CDR3aa: CATSRDRLETQYF; CDR3nt: TGTGCCACCAGCAGAGACAGGTTAGAGACCCAGTACTTC
abundance: -; v_gene: TRBV4-1; j_gene: TRBJ2-5; d_gene: -; CDR3aa: CASSQGDFQETQYF; CDR3nt: TGCGCCAGCAGCCAAGGGGACTTCCAAGAGACCCAGTACTTC
abundance: -; v_gene: TRBV13; j_gene: TRBJ1-2; d_gene: TRBD1; CDR3aa: CASSLGDREGGYTF; CDR3nt: TGTGCCAGCAGCTTAGGGGACAGGGAGGGTGGCTACACCTTC
abundance: few; v_gene: TRBV19; j_gene: TRBJ2-3; d_gene: -; CDR3aa: CASSSWGTDTQYF; CDR3nt: TGTGCTTCATCTAGTTGGGGCACAGATACGCAGTATTTT
abundance: -; v_gene: TRBV18; j_gene: TRBJ2-7; d_gene: -; CDR3aa: CASSPGSSYEQYF; CDR3nt: TGTGCCAGCTCACCCGGGAGCTCCTACGAGCAGTACTTC
abundance: -; v_gene: TRBV10-3; j_gene: TRBJ2-7; d_gene: -; CDR3aa: CAISPSSYEQYF; CDR3nt: TGTGCCATCAGTCCATCTAGCTACGAGCAGTACTTC
abundance: -; v_gene: TRBV7-2; j_gene: TRBJ2-7; d_gene: TRBD1; CDR3aa: CASSSQTGAGVEQYF; CDR3nt: TGTGCCAGCAGCTCCCAGACAGGGGCGGGCGTGGAGCAGTACTTC
abundance: -; v_gene: TRBV7-9; j_gene: TRBJ2-2; d_gene: -; CDR3aa: CASSLAGGPIDTGELFF; CDR3nt: TGTGCCAGCAGCTTAGCGGGGGGGCCTATTGACACCGGGGAGCTGTTTTTT
abundance: -; v_gene: TRBV11-2; j_gene: TRBJ2-7; d_gene: -; CDR3aa: CASRSQFYEQYF; CDR3nt: TGTGCCAGCAGGTCACAGTTCTACGAGCAGTACTTC
abundance: -; v_gene: TRBV18; j_gene: TRBJ1-4; d_gene: -; CDR3aa: CASSEEREKLFF; CDR3nt: TGTGCCAGCTCAGAGGAGCGTGAAAAACTGTTTTTT
abundance: few; v_gene: TRBV30; j_gene: TRBJ2-2; d_gene: TRBD1; CDR3aa: CAWSPARVGGSGELFF; CDR3nt: TGTGCCTGGAGTCCCGCAAGGGTAGGGGGCTCCGGGGAGCTGTTTTTT
abundance: -; v_gene: TRBV6-5; j_gene: TRBJ1-2; d_gene: -; CDR3aa: CASSYSQEYYGYTF; CDR3nt: TGTGCCAGCAGTTACTCGCAAGAGTACTATGGCTACACCTTC
abundance: -; v_gene: TRBV4-1; j_gene: TRBJ1-1; d_gene: TRBD1; CDR3aa: CASSFAGGEVHLMNTEAFF; CDR3nt: TGCGCCAGCAGCTTCGCAGGGGGCGAGGTTCATCTAATGAACACTGAAGCTTTCTTT
abundance: -; v_gene: TRBV4-3; j_gene: TRBJ2-1; d_gene: TRBD2; CDR3aa: CASSQGVLAGAGSYNEQFF; CDR3nt: TGCGCCAGCAGCCAAGGAGTTCTAGCGGGGGCGGGATCCTACAATGAGCAGTTCTTC
abundance: few; v_gene: TRBV10-3; j_gene: TRBJ2-1; d_gene: TRBD1; CDR3aa: CAIKKTEGDRGGGSYNEQFF; CDR3nt: TGTGCCATCAAAAAGACCGAGGGGGACAGGGGGGGTGGCTCCTACAATGAGCAGTTCTTC
abundance: -; v_gene: TRBV11-3; j_gene: TRBJ2-7; d_gene: -; CDR3aa: CASSFGGGPTHEQYF; CDR3nt: TGTGCCAGCAGCTTTGGGGGGGGGCCAACTCACGAGCAGTACTTC
abundance: -; v_gene: TRBV29-1; j_gene: TRBJ2-3; d_gene: -; CDR3aa: CSVPSQGTDTQYF; CDR3nt: TGCAGCGTTCCTTCGCAGGGCACAGATACGCAGTATTTT
abundance: -; v_gene: TRBV11-2; j_gene: TRBJ2-1; d_gene: -; CDR3aa: CASSLLATYNEQFF; CDR3nt: TGTGCCAGCAGCCTCCTAGCGACCTACAATGAGCAGTTCTTC
abundance: -; v_gene: TRBV30; j_gene: TRBJ1-2; d_gene: -; CDR3aa: CAWSAGPGIGGYTF; CDR3nt: TGTGCCTGGAGTGCCGGACCGGGAATCGGCGGCTACACCTTC
abundance: -; v_gene: TRBV5-1; j_gene: TRBJ2-3; d_gene: -; CDR3aa: CASSSTGDTQYF; CDR3nt: TGCGCCAGCAGCTCGACTGGAGATACGCAGTATTTT
abundance: few; v_gene: TRBV5-6; j_gene: TRBJ2-1; d_gene: -; CDR3aa: CASSFLAEDYNEQFF; CDR3nt: TGTGCCAGCAGCTTCCTAGCCGAAGATTACAATGAGCAGTTCTTC
abundance: -; v_gene: TRBV19; j_gene: TRBJ1-2; d_gene: TRBD1; CDR3aa: CASMPGQGSSSYGYTF; CDR3nt: TGTGCCAGTATGCCGGGACAGGGGTCTTCCTCCTATGGCTACACCTTC
abundance: -; v_gene: TRBV10-2; j_gene: TRBJ1-1; d_gene: -; CDR3aa: CASSRTTNTEAFF; CDR3nt: TGCGCCAGCAGTAGGACAACGAACACTGAAGCTTTCTTT
abundance: -; v_gene: TRBV5-1; j_gene: TRBJ1-1; d_gene: -; CDR3aa: CASSLLPGGANTEAFF; CDR3nt: TGCGCCAGCAGCTTGCTCCCTGGGGGGGCTAACACTGAAGCTTTCTTT
abundance: -; v_gene: TRBV5-6; j_gene: TRBJ1-6; d_gene: -; CDR3aa: CASSLARSPLHF; CDR3nt: TGTGCCAGCAGCTTGGCCCGTTCACCCCTCCACTTT
abundance: -; v_gene: TRBV28; j_gene: TRBJ1-6; d_gene: TRBD1; CDR3aa: CASSTPGQSNSPLHF; CDR3nt: TGTGCCAGCAGTACTCCGGGACAGTCCAATTCCCCCCTCCACTTT
abundance: -; v_gene: TRBV7-8; j_gene: TRBJ2-3; d_gene: -; CDR3aa: CASSLVPGAFTDTQYF; CDR3nt: TGTGCCAGCAGCTTAGTGCCAGGGGCGTTCACAGATACGCAGTATTTT
abundance: -; v_gene: TRBV14; j_gene: TRBJ2-5; d_gene: TRBD2; CDR3aa: CASSPRSTSSYQETQYF; CDR3nt: TGTGCCAGCAGCCCTCGTTCGACTAGCTCGTACCAAGAGACCCAGTACTTC
abundance: once; v_gene: TRBV15; j_gene: TRBJ2-5; d_gene: TRBD1; CDR3aa: CATSREGRGLETQYF; CDR3nt: TGTGCCACCAGCAGAGAGGGCAGGGGGCTTGAGACCCAGTACTTC
abundance: -; v_gene: TRBV7-2; j_gene: TRBJ1-2; d_gene: -; CDR3aa: CASSLAQRGGGGYGYTF; CDR3nt: TGTGCCAGCAGCTTAGCGCAGAGGGGGGGAGGGGGCTATGGCTACACCTTC
abundance: few; v_gene: TRBV29-1; j_gene: TRBJ1-1; d_gene: TRBD1; CDR3aa: CSVLRTGGTEAFF; CDR3nt: TGCAGCGTCCTTAGGACAGGGGGCACTGAAGCTTTCTTT
abundance: -; v_gene: TRBV2; j_gene: TRBJ2-7; d_gene: -; CDR3aa: CASSDRGGLYEQYF; CDR3nt: TGTGCCAGCAGCGACAGGGGAGGGCTCTACGAGCAGTACTTC
abundance: -; v_gene: TRBV5-6; j_gene: TRBJ2-7; d_gene: -; CDR3aa: CASSLGPTGPIYSYEQYF; CDR3nt: TGTGCCAGCAGCTTGGGCCCAACAGGGCCAATATACTCCTACGAGCAGTACTTC
abundance: large; v_gene: TRBV7-9; j_gene: TRBJ1-3; d_gene: TRBD1; CDR3aa: CASSGTGLLGNTIYF; CDR3nt: TGTGCCAGCAGCGGGACAGGGTTACTTGGAAACACCATATATTTT
abundance: -; v_gene: TRBV30; j_gene: TRBJ1-3; d_gene: -; CDR3aa: CAWSSTRESAGNTIYF; CDR3nt: TGTGCCTGGAGCAGTACCAGGGAAAGTGCTGGAAACACCATATATTTT
abundance: -; v_gene: TRBV7-6; j_gene: TRBJ2-1; d_gene: TRBD2; CDR3aa: CASSATSGGASYEQFF; CDR3nt: TGTGCCAGCAGCGCGACTAGCGGGGGGGCCAGCTATGAGCAGTTCTTC
abundance: -; v_gene: TRBV28; j_gene: TRBJ1-4; d_gene: -; CDR3aa: CASSFSTGQINEKLFF; CDR3nt: TGTGCCAGCAGTTTTTCGACCGGACAGATTAATGAAAAACTGTTTTTT
abundance: -; v_gene: TRBV2; j_gene: TRBJ1-6; d_gene: -; CDR3aa: CASRAPFSPLHF; CDR3nt: TGTGCCAGCAGGGCACCCTTCTCACCCCTCCACTTT
abundance: -; v_gene: TRBV18; j_gene: TRBJ2-1; d_gene: -; CDR3aa: CASSPSRGTEQFF; CDR3nt: TGTGCCAGCTCACCATCCAGGGGAACTGAGCAGTTCTTC
abundance: large; v_gene: TRBV15; j_gene: TRBJ2-2; d_gene: -; CDR3aa: CATSALQENTGELFF; CDR3nt: TGTGCCACCAGCGCACTACAGGAGAACACCGGGGAGCTGTTTTTT
abundance: few; v_gene: TRBV14; j_gene: TRBJ2-6; d_gene: -; CDR3aa: CASSLVTGANVLTF; CDR3nt: TGTGCCAGCAGCCTTGTAACTGGGGCCAACGTCCTGACTTTC
abundance: -; v_gene: TRBV2; j_gene: TRBJ2-3; d_gene: -; CDR3aa: CASRAGNTDTQYF; CDR3nt: TGTGCCAGCAGGGCAGGGAATACAGATACGCAGTATTTT
abundance: -; v_gene: TRBV7-2; j_gene: TRBJ1-1; d_gene: -; CDR3aa: CASSPVRGGLNTEAFF; CDR3nt: TGTGCCAGCAGCCCCGTACGCGGGGGCCTGAACACTGAAGCTTTCTTT
abundance: -; v_gene: TRBV30; j_gene: TRBJ2-5; d_gene: -; CDR3aa: CAWSFTVGETQYF; CDR3nt: TGTGCCTGGAGTTTTACAGTAGGAGAGACCCAGTACTTC
abundance: -; v_gene: TRBV5-1; j_gene: TRBJ2-1; d_gene: TRBD2; CDR3aa: CASSLALAGRDEQFF; CDR3nt: TGCGCCAGCAGCTTGGCACTAGCGGGGAGGGATGAGCAGTTCTTC
abundance: -; v_gene: TRBV27; j_gene: TRBJ2-1; d_gene: TRBD2; CDR3aa: CASSEGLAGLYNEQFF; CDR3nt: TGTGCCAGCAGCGAGGGACTAGCGGGACTGTACAATGAGCAGTTCTTC
abundance: once; v_gene: TRBV13; j_gene: TRBJ1-1; d_gene: -; CDR3aa: CASSLSQGTEAFF; CDR3nt: TGTGCCAGCAGCTTAAGTCAGGGCACTGAAGCTTTCTTT
abundance: few; v_gene: TRBV7-8; j_gene: TRBJ2-1; d_gene: -; CDR3aa: CASSLARLAIGDEQFF; CDR3nt: TGTGCCAGCAGCTTAGCGAGGCTAGCGATCGGGGATGAGCAGTTCTTC
abundance: few; v_gene: TRBV18; j_gene: TRBJ2-5; d_gene: TRBD2; CDR3aa: CASSPRTSGQETQYF; CDR3nt: TGTGCCAGCTCACCAAGGACTAGCGGCCAAGAGACCCAGTACTTC
abundance: -; v_gene: TRBV7-9; j_gene: TRBJ1-2; d_gene: -; CDR3aa: CASKGEQGYGYTF; CDR3nt: TGTGCCAGCAAAGGGGAGCAGGGGTATGGCTACACCTTC